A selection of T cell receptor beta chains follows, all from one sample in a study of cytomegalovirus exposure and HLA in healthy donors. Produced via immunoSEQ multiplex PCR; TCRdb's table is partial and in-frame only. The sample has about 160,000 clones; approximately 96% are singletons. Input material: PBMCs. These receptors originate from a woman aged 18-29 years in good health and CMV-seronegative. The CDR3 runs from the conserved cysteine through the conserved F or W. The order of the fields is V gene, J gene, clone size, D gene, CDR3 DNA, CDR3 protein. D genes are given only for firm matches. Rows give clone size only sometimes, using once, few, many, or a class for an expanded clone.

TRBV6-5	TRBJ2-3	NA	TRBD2	TGTGCCAGCAGTCGGGGGGGCGGCACAGATACGCAGTATTTT	CASSRGGGTDTQYF
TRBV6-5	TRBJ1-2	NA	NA	TGTGCCAGCAGTTACTCCCCGACAAGAAACTATGGCTACACCTTC	CASSYSPTRNYGYTF
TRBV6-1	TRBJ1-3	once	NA	TGTGCCAGCAGTGAAACCCGCGACACCATATATTTT	CASSETRDTIYF
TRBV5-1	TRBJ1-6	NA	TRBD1	TGCGCCAGCGGCCCGGGACAGGCCCTTAATTCACCCCTCCACTTT	CASGPGQALNSPLHF
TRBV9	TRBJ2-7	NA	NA	TGTGCCAGCAGCGCGGTCCCAGGGGTCTACGAGCAGTACTTC	CASSAVPGVYEQYF
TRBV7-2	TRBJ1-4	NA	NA	TGTGCCAGCAGCCGGAACTACGAAAAACTGTTTTTT	CASSRNYEKLFF
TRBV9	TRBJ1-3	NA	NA	TGTGCCAGCAGCACCAACCCCGGACTCGGAAACACCATATATTTT	CASSTNPGLGNTIYF
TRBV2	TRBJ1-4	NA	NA	TGTGCCAGCAGTGAAGGTTTCTCAACTAATGAAAAACTGTTTTTT	CASSEGFSTNEKLFF
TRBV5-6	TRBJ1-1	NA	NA	TGTGCCAGCAGCCACAGGGTAGTGAACACTGAAGCTTTCTTT	CASSHRVVNTEAFF
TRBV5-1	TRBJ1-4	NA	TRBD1	TGCGCCAGCAGCCCAGGGGGGACTAATGAAAAACTGTTTTTT	CASSPGGTNEKLFF
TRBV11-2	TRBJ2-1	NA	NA	TGTGCCAGCAGCTTAGATCGGGGGGCGGGTAATGAGCAGTTCTTC	CASSLDRGAGNEQFF
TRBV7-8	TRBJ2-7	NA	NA	TGTGCCAGCAGCTCCCTATACGAGCAGTACTTC	CASSSLYEQYF
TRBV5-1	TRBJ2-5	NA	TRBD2	TGCGCCAGCAGCTTGGCCTGGGGGGGAGAGACCCAGTACTTC	CASSLAWGGETQYF
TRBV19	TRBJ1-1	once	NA	TGTGCCAGTAGTATTTGGGGGCTCCCCTCCACTGAAGCTTTCTTT	CASSIWGLPSTEAFF
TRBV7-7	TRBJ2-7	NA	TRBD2	TGTGCTAGCAGCTCGGGGGGCGAGCAGTACTTC	CASSSGGEQYF
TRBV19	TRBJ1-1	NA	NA	TGTGCCAGTAAGAGTGACAGGAACACTGAAGCTTTCTTT	CASKSDRNTEAFF
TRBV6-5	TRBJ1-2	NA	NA	TGTGCCAGCAGTTACCCCGGAGGTTACACCTTC	CASSYPGGYTF
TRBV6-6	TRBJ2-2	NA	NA	TGTGCCAGCAGCCCCCGACTAGTTGGGGAGCTGTTTTTT	CASSPRLVGELFF
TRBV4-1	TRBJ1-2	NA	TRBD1	TGCGCCAGCAGCCGCGGACAGGGAGACTATGGCTACACCTTC	CASSRGQGDYGYTF
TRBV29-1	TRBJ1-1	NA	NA	TGCAGCGTCCAGGTGAACACTGAAGCTTTCTTT	CSVQVNTEAFF
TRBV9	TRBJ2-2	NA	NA	TGTGCCAGCCGCAGGGGTTCCGGGGAGCTGTTTTTT	CASRRGSGELFF
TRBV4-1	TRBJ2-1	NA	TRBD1	TGCGCCAGCAGCCAACCCGGGACAGGGGACTACAATGAGCAGTTCTTC	CASSQPGTGDYNEQFF
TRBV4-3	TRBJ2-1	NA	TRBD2	TGCGCCAGCAGCCAAGGACTAGCGGGGCGAAATGAGCAGTTCTTC	CASSQGLAGRNEQFF
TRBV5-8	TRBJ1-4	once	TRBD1	TGTGCCAGCAGCTTGGGACAGGGAAGCACTAATGAAAAACTGTTTTTT	CASSLGQGSTNEKLFF
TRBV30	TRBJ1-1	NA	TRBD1	TGTGCCTGGAGTGGGTGCGGCAGGGGGCATTACACTGAAGCTTTCTTT	CAWSGCGRGHYTEAFF
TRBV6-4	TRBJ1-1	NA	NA	TGTGCCAGCAGTAACAGGGTAGACACTGAAGCTTTCTTT	CASSNRVDTEAFF
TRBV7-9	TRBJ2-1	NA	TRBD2	TGTGCCAGCAGCTTATCTGGGACTAGTGTACAGTTCTTC	CASSLSGTSVQFF
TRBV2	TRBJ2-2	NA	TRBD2	TGTGCCAGCAGTGGTAATCCGGGACTAGATACCGGGGAGCTGTTTTTT	CASSGNPGLDTGELFF
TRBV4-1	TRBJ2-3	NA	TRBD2	TGCGCCAGCAGCCAAGATGGAGGTAGCGGGGGCCGAGGAGATACGCAGTATTTT	CASSQDGGSGGRGDTQYF
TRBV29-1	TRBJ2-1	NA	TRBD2	TGCAGCGTACCTCGGGGTGGCGGGGGGGCGTATAATGAGCAGTTCTTC	CSVPRGGGGAYNEQFF
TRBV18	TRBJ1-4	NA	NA	TGTGCCAGCTCAATACAGTTCGGTGAAAAACTGTTTTTT	CASSIQFGEKLFF
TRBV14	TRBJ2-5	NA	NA	TGTGCCAGCAGCCAACTGGCTTTGCAGACCCAGTACTTC	CASSQLALQTQYF
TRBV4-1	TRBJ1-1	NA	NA	TGCGCCAGCAGCCAAGCGGCCGGCCCGGGGAACACTGAAGCTTTCTTT	CASSQAAGPGNTEAFF
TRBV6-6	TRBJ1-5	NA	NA	TGTGCCAGCACCGTCACAGGATCCTATAGCAATCAGCCCCAGCATTTT	CASTVTGSYSNQPQHF